The clone carrying this T cell receptor (beta chain) occurred many times. The data originate from a study of regulatory T cells in long-lasting Graves disease. Building of the TCR beta libraries involved iRepertoire HTBI primers and Arm-PCR of CDR3 regions. TCRdb reprocessed the multiplex PCR reads with MiXCR, giving one entry per CDR3 protein. The repertoire includes more than 400,000 distinct CDR3 sequences, about 17% of them detected once, and more than 10% sits in the top ten. The time point: newly diagnosed GD, antithyroid drugs for less than 3 months. There was RNA extracted from PBMCs, and the TCR library was made from it. CDR1 and CDR2 (germline): MDHEN, SYDVKM. Trimming cost V 6 bases and J 2 bases; bases outside gene matches: 7. The CDR3 length is 14 residues. The same sample was also used in a study of T cells in Graves' hyperthyroidism and ophthalmopathy. That study adds: Blood also contained most expanded thyroid clonotypes above 0.001.

The TCR was taken from a man between 35 and 55 years old with Graves disease. The sample here was peripheral blood mononuclear cells (PBMCs), taken at new diagnosis, from a patient treated with antithyroid drugs. The rearrangement joins TRBV28 to TRBJ2-7; 7 bases are a match to TRBD1. The CDR3 loop is CASRGTGTAYEQYF. The CDR3 DNA sequence: TGTGCCAGCAGGGGGACCGGGACAGCCTACGAGCAGTACTTC.